A selection of T cell receptor beta chains follows, all from one sample in a study of cytomegalovirus exposure and HLA in healthy donors. Measured with immunoSEQ multiplex PCR; TCRdb has only the in-frame clones, and not every one. The table records under 200,000 clones, 80% to 90% of them present only once. The sample comprised PBMCs. These receptors were collected from a woman under 40 in good health and CMV-seronegative. Both conserved end residues are part of each CDR3. The D gene is left open where the match is weak. Where a row states a size, it is once, few, many or the class of an expanded clone; other rows omit it.

J: TRBJ2-1; size: -; V: TRBV10-3; D: TRBD2; CDR3: CAIRGPASGNPLEQFF; DNA: TGTGCCATCAGGGGCCCCGCTAGCGGAAACCCCCTTGAGCAGTTCTTC
J: TRBJ2-5; size: -; V: TRBV11-2; D: TRBD1; CDR3: CASSFRQGGTQYF; DNA: TGTGCCAGCAGCTTTAGACAGGGGGGGACCCAGTACTTC
J: TRBJ2-3; size: once; V: TRBV7-2; D: TRBD2; CDR3: CASSLGTSRRTDTQYF; DNA: TGTGCCAGCAGCTTAGGGACTAGCCGGCGCACAGATACGCAGTATTTT
J: TRBJ2-7; size: -; V: TRBV7-9; D: TRBD1; CDR3: CASSTGQGNYEQYF; DNA: TGTGCCAGCAGCACGGGACAGGGGAACTACGAGCAGTACTTC
J: TRBJ1-2; size: many; V: TRBV2; D: TRBD1; CDR3: CASSEDRGLGYTF; DNA: TGTGCCAGCAGTGAGGACAGGGGGCTTGGCTACACCTTC
J: TRBJ1-4; size: -; V: TRBV4-1; D: -; CDR3: CASSQGPHEKLFF; DNA: TGCGCCAGCAGCCAGGGGCCTCATGAAAAACTGTTTTTT
J: TRBJ1-1; size: -; V: TRBV30; D: -; CDR3: CAWSRQENTEAFF; DNA: TGTGCCTGGAGTCGCCAGGAGAACACTGAAGCTTTCTTT
J: TRBJ1-1; size: -; V: TRBV9; D: TRBD1; CDR3: CASSPRPGQGGTEAFF; DNA: TGTGCCAGCAGCCCCCGCCCCGGACAGGGAGGCACTGAAGCTTTCTTT
J: TRBJ1-3; size: -; V: TRBV7-6; D: TRBD1; CDR3: CASSPWTGGYSGNTIYF; DNA: TGTGCCAGCAGCCCCTGGACAGGGGGTTACTCTGGAAACACCATATATTTT
J: TRBJ1-1; size: -; V: TRBV30; D: -; CDR3: CAWSPGAEAFF; DNA: TGTGCCTGGAGCCCGGGAGCTGAAGCTTTCTTT
J: TRBJ1-6; size: -; V: TRBV11-2; D: TRBD1; CDR3: CASSVSGTGNSPLHF; DNA: TGTGCCAGCAGCGTTTCGGGGACAGGGAATTCACCCCTCCACTTT
J: TRBJ2-4; size: once; V: TRBV5-1; D: TRBD2; CDR3: CASSLDGTSRGNIQYF; DNA: TGCGCCAGCAGCTTGGACGGGACTAGTAGGGGAAACATTCAGTACTTC
J: TRBJ2-1; size: once; V: TRBV25-1; D: TRBD2; CDR3: CASSVLTSGDNEQFF; DNA: TGTGCCAGCAGTGTCCTGACTAGCGGGGACAATGAGCAGTTCTTC
J: TRBJ1-1; size: -; V: TRBV7-2; D: TRBD1; CDR3: CASSSQGARTEAFF; DNA: TGTGCCAGCAGCTCACAGGGGGCTAGAACTGAAGCTTTCTTT
J: TRBJ1-3; size: -; V: TRBV4-2; D: TRBD1; CDR3: CASSQAQQGARAGNTIYF; DNA: TGTGCCAGCAGCCAAGCCCAACAGGGGGCTCGAGCTGGAAACACCATATATTTT
J: TRBJ2-7; size: -; V: TRBV4-1; D: TRBD1; CDR3: CASSPGQGPYYEQYF; DNA: TGCGCCAGCAGCCCTGGACAGGGCCCGTACTACGAGCAGTACTTC
J: TRBJ2-7; size: -; V: TRBV30; D: -; CDR3: CAWSASGGRIAYEQYF; DNA: TGTGCCTGGAGTGCCTCTGGAGGGAGAATTGCCTACGAGCAGTACTTC
J: TRBJ2-4; size: -; V: TRBV6-1; D: -; CDR3: CASSEARWATAKNIQYF; DNA: TGTGCCAGCAGTGAAGCTCGGTGGGCGACCGCCAAAAACATTCAGTACTTC